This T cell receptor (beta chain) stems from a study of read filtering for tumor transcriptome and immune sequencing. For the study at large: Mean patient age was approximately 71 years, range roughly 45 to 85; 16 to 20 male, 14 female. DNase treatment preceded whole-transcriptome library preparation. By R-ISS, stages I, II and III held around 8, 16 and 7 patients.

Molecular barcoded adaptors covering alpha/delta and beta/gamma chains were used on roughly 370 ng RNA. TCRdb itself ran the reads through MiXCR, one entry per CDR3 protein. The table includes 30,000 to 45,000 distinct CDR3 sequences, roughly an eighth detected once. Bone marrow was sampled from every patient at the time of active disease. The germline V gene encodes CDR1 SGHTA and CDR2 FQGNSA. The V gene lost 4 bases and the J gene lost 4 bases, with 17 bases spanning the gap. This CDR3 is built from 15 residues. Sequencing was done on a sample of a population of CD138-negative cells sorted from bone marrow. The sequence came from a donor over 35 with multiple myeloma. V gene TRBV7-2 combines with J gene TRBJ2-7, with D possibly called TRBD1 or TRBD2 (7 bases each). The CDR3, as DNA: TGTGCCAGCAGCTCACAAGCGGGACAGCGATACGAGCAGTACTTC. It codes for CASSSQAGQRYEQYF.